This T cell receptor (beta chain) was observed in a study of OX40 agonist ivuxolimab in advanced cancers. Generated by immunoSEQ multiplex PCR, the TCRdb table keeps only in-frame clones and is missing some. The table has approximately 74,000 clones, approximately 90% seen once. This CDR3 region has 10 residues. Per germline, CDR1 SNHLY and CDR2 FYNNEI. Trimming took 7 bases from V and 5 from J, leaving 4 bases between them. The rearrangement links TRBV2 to TRBJ2-3; the D is unclear. This receptor was taken from an adult with an advanced solid tumor such as melanoma, head and neck, liver or kidney cancer. The material was CD4+ or CD8+ T cells sorted from blood, obtained in a trial of the OX40 agonist ivuxolimab. The CDR3 DNA reads as TGTGCCAGCATCTTAGATACGCAGTATTTT. It yields the protein CASILDTQYF. Looking up the rest from reference TRBV2 and TRBJ2-3 gives the full variable domain: EPEVTQTPSHQVTQMGQEVILRCVPISNHLYFYWYRQILGQKVEFLVSFYNNEISEKSEIFDDQFSVERPDGSNFTLKIRSTKLEDSAMYFCASILDTQYFGPGTRLTVL.